One and the same sample provided the 32 T cell receptor beta chains below, sequenced in a study of T cell responses to AZD1222 COVID-19 vaccine. Data came from immunoSEQ multiplex PCR; TCRdb stores just in-frame clones and leaves some out. The table shows fewer than 200,000 clones, with 90% to 95% occurring only once. This specimen consisted of peripheral blood, obtained 28 days after the second AZD1222 dose. These receptors were obtained from an adult who received the AZD1222 COVID-19 vaccine.

This clone occurred once. The J gene is TRBJ2-2, the V gene TRBV6-5; D unresolved. V was shortened by 7 bases and J by 6 bases, with 9 bases between the two germline ends. The CDR3 loop spans 12 amino acids. Germline lookup yields CDR1 MNHEY and CDR2 SVGAGI. CDR3 bases: TGTGCCAGCAAATTTTTGGCCGGGGAGCTGTTTTTT. Translated: CASKFLAGELFF.

The V and J genes are TRBV4-3 and TRBJ1-2; D is uncertain. CDR3 length: 16 amino acids. The V gene lost 0 bases and the J gene lost 5 bases, with 16 bases spanning the gap. In germline, CDR1 is LGHNA, CDR2 YSLEER. CDR3 in amino acids: CASSQDWSPERYGYTF. In DNA, the CDR3 is TGCGCCAGCAGCCAAGATTGGTCGCCAGAGAGATATGGCTACACCTTC.

The genes are TRBV19 and TRBJ2-2; 7 bases are a match to TRBD2. The CDR3 is made up of 16 amino acids. Trimming removed 3 bases from V and 6 bases from J; junction bases left unmatched: 10. The germline V gene has CDR1 LNHDA and CDR2 SQIVND (reference sequence). The CDR3 loop reads CASSILSGESAGELFF. CDR3 bases: TGTGCCAGTAGTATTTTAAGCGGGGAGAGCGCCGGGGAGCTGTTTTTT.

The chain joins TRBV29-1 to TRBJ2-3; TRBD1 agrees at 9 bases. The CDR3 runs to 14 residues. Trimming took 2 bases from V and 5 from J; bases not matched to a gene: 5. Germline V gene lookup returns CDR1 SQVTM and CDR2 ANQGSEA. CDR3 nucleotide sequence: TGCAGCGTTGAAACCCCGGGACAGGGAGATACGCAGTATTTT. Amino acid sequence: CSVETPGQGDTQYF.

The rearrangement links TRBV9 to TRBJ2-3; D gene uncertain. CDR3 length equals 14 residues. Per germline, CDR1 SGDLS and CDR2 YYNGEE. V was shortened by 3 bases and J by 1 base, with 9 bases between the two germline ends. The CDR3 loop is CASSALRGTDTQYF. In DNA, the CDR3 is TGTGCCAGCAGCGCATTACGAGGCACAGATACGCAGTATTTT.

J is TRBJ2-2 and V is TRBV7-8; D is tentatively TRBD1 or TRBD2 (5 bases each). Germline V lookup: CDR1 SGHVS, CDR2 FQNEAQ. Trimming left V 1 base short and J 2 bases short, with 11 bases between. There are 16 residues in the CDR3. This CDR3 reads CASSLVRGYNTGELFF. The CDR3 nucleotides are TGTGCCAGCAGCTTAGTTCGGGGCTACAACACCGGGGAGCTGTTTTTT.

Only one count was recorded for this clone. This rearrangement joins TRBV19 to TRBJ1-6, with a possible D match to TRBD1 (6 bases). CDR3 length: 14 amino acids. Trimming removed 4 bases at V and 8 bases at J, with 12 bases between. Germline CDR1 is LNHDA and CDR2 is SQIVND (reference sequence). DNA of the CDR3: TGTGCCAGTAGTAAGCGGACAGCGGATTCACCCCTCCACTTT. The encoded protein is CASSKRTADSPLHF.

This chain connects TRBV18 to TRBJ1-2, with 8 bases identical to TRBD1. V lost 4 bases and J lost 8; bases outside the gene matches: 9. Per the germline V gene, CDR1 is KGHSH and CDR2 is LQKENI. This CDR3 region has 14 residues. The CDR3 DNA reads as TGTGCCAGCTCACATACGGACAGGGCGGAGGGCTACACCTTC. Protein: CASSHTDRAEGYTF.

The chain carries TRBV28 and TRBJ2-5, with unresolved D. The CDR3 spans 14 residues. V was clipped by 2 bases and J by 0 bases, with 7 bases between them. Germline V gene lookup returns CDR1 MDHEN and CDR2 SYDVKM. In DNA form, the CDR3 reads TGTGCCAGCAGTTTAGGGCTAGACCAAGAGACCCAGTACTTC. This codes for CASSLGLDQETQYF.

J is TRBJ1-3 and V is TRBV20-1, with D uncertain. V shed 4 bases and J shed 0 bases, with 1 base lying between them. Germline V gives CDR1 DFQATT, CDR2 SNEGSKA (reference sequence). The CDR3 is made up of 11 amino acids. CDR3 region: CSATSGNTIYF. The CDR3 nucleotides are TGCAGTGCTACCTCTGGAAACACCATATATTTT.

The J gene is TRBJ1-1, the V gene TRBV7-2; weak D call: TRBD1 (6 bases). The CDR3 loop spans 13 amino acids. CDR1 and CDR2 from the germline V gene are SGHTA and FQGNSA. V dropped 6 bases and J dropped 5 bases, with 13 bases sitting between them. CDR3 in DNA: TGTGCCAGCAGACCGGGACAATCTACTGAAGCTTTCTTT. It translates to CASRPGQSTEAFF.

The chain joins TRBV9 to TRBJ2-7, with a tentative D call TRBD1 (5 bases). From germline, CDR1 is SGDLS and CDR2 YYNGEE. Trimming took off 0 bases at V and 3 bases at J, with 16 bases between the two ends. This CDR3 has 16 amino acids. The chain's CDR3 is CASSVGVAGQGYEQYF. The CDR3 DNA reads TGTGCCAGCAGCGTAGGGGTGGCAGGTCAGGGCTACGAGCAGTACTTC.

This chain uses TRBV28 with TRBJ1-1, with D unclear. Trimming took off 6 bases at V and 2 bases at J, with 7 bases between the two ends. CDR1 and CDR2 from the germline V gene are MDHEN and SYDVKM. This CDR3 contains 12 residues. CDR3 bases: TGTGCCAGCAGGGAATTTAACACTGAAGCTTTCTTT. Translation: CASREFNTEAFF.

J is TRBJ1-4 and V is TRBV5-6; a weak D match, TRBD1 (6 bases). The germline V gene has CDR1 SGHDT and CDR2 YYEEEE. Trimming stripped 2 bases from V and 6 bases from J, with 11 bases between. The CDR3 is 14 residues long. The CDR3: CASSLQGLYEKLFF. The CDR3 DNA follows: TGTGCCAGCAGCTTACAGGGATTATATGAAAAACTGTTTTTT.

The chain is built from TRBV6-5 and TRBJ2-5; D is perhaps TRBD1 or TRBD2 (5 bases each). V was clipped by 4 bases and J by 5 bases, with 14 bases between them. Germline-derived CDR1 and CDR2 are MNHEY and SVGAGI. This CDR3 comprises 14 residues. This CDR3 is CASSLGDQRETQYF. The CDR3 nucleotides are TGTGCCAGCAGTTTAGGGGACCAGAGGGAGACCCAGTACTTC.

CDR3 amino acids: CASSQEVEADTQYF. CDR3 nucleotides: TGCGCCAGCAGCCAAGAAGTAGAGGCAGATACGCAGTATTTT. The chain links TRBV4-3 to TRBJ2-3; D gene unclear. Trimming shortened V by 0 bases and J by 4 bases, and 8 bases separated the two germline ends. Per germline, CDR1 LGHNA and CDR2 YSLEER. The CDR3 is 14 residues long.

This clone was observed a few times. The chain is built from TRBV5-4 and TRBJ1-2, with a weak D call TRBD1 (6 bases). Trimming shortened V by 4 bases and J by 2 bases, and 9 bases separated the two germline ends. CDR3 length: 13 residues. Germline CDR1 is SGHNT and CDR2 is YYREEE (reference sequence). The CDR3: CASSPRGNYGYTF. CDR3 DNA sequence: TGTGCCAGCAGCCCCAGGGGAAACTATGGCTACACCTTC.

The CDR3 protein is CASRPIDRIDNEQFF. The CDR3 nucleotides read TGTGCCAGCAGACCTATCGACAGGATTGACAATGAGCAGTTCTTC. The chain recombines TRBV9 with TRBJ2-1; D perhaps matches TRBD1 (6 bases). Trimming pared 5 bases from V and 5 bases from J, leaving 17 bases between. This CDR3 spans 15 amino acids. Germline CDR1 and CDR2: SGDLS and YYNGEE.

The chain links TRBV20-1 to TRBJ1-5, with D possibly matching TRBD1 (5 bases). This CDR3 is 14 amino acids long. Germline V lookup: CDR1 DFQATT, CDR2 SNEGSKA (reference sequence). V lost 3 bases, J lost 3 bases, and 12 bases lay in between. In DNA, the CDR3 is TGCAGTGCTAGTGAATCAGGGCCCAATCAGCCCCAGCATTTT. Amino acids: CSASESGPNQPQHF.

V gene TRBV5-1 combines with J gene TRBJ1-2; D unresolved. Trimming stripped 0 bases from V and 2 bases from J, with 5 bases between. Germline V gene sequence: CDR1 SGHRS, CDR2 YFSETQ. This CDR3 has 13 amino acids. The CDR3 is CASSLVDNYGYTF. DNA of the CDR3: TGCGCCAGCAGCTTGGTAGACAACTATGGCTACACCTTC.

With regard to this clone: The sample carries other DNA sequences with the same CDR3. This chain joins TRBV29-1 and TRBJ1-1, with D unclear. Trimming cost V 3 bases and J 5 bases, with 10 bases left between them. Germline V gene data show CDR1 as SQVTM and CDR2 as ANQGSEA. There are 12 residues in the CDR3. CDR3: CSVDRGRTEAFF. As DNA, the CDR3 is TGCAGCGTTGATCGGGGTAGGACTGAAGCTTTCTTT.

The gene calls are TRBV6-9 and TRBJ2-7; 7 bases are a match to TRBD1. The germline CDR1 and CDR2 sequences are MNHGY and SVAAGI. Trimming removed 4 bases from V and 4 bases from J; junction bases left unmatched: 10. The CDR3 runs 15 residues. The CDR3 nucleotides are TGTGCCAGCAGTTTCGACGGGACAGAAAATTACGAGCAGTACTTC. Its translation: CASSFDGTENYEQYF.

V is TRBV5-1 and J is TRBJ2-7; D unresolved. Germline-derived CDR1 and CDR2 are SGHRS and YFSETQ. V lost 4 bases, J lost 3 bases, and 11 bases lay in between. The CDR3 extends over 13 amino acids. The CDR3, as DNA: TGCGCCAGCAGCCTACTCTCGGGCTACGAGCAGTACTTC. The encoded protein is CASSLLSGYEQYF.

The chain carries TRBV25-1 and TRBJ1-4; weak D call: TRBD1 (6 bases). V gave up 4 bases and J gave up 0 bases, with 9 bases separating them. The germline CDR1 and CDR2 sequences are MGHDK and SYGVNS. The CDR3 runs to 15 residues. The CDR3 coding sequence is TGTGCCAGCAGTGCCAGGACAGCAACTAATGAAAAACTGTTTTTT. Translating gives CASSARTATNEKLFF. Looking up the rest from reference TRBV25-1 and TRBJ1-4 gives the full variable domain: EADIYQTPRYLVIGTGKKITLECSQTMGHDKMYWYQQDPGMELHLIHYSYGVNSTEKGDLSSESTVSRIRTEHFPLTLESARPSHTSQYLCASSARTATNEKLFFGSGTQLSVL.

The genes are TRBV6-5 and TRBJ2-3; 7 nucleotides match TRBD1. The germline CDR1 and CDR2 sequences are MNHEY and SVGAGI. The CDR3 sequence is 13 residues long. The V segment lost 2 bases and the J segment 6 bases; nucleotides outside the gene matches: 2. CDR3 nucleotide sequence: TGTGCCAGCAGTTACAGGGGGCTGGATACGCAGTATTTT. Translation gives CASSYRGLDTQYF.

The chain carries TRBV28 and TRBJ2-5; D not certain. CDR1 is MDHEN and CDR2 is SYDVKM in the germline V gene. The CDR3 spans 15 residues. V shed 3 bases and J shed 1 base, with 12 bases lying between them. The CDR3 here is CASSLSTDLQETQYF. The DNA of the CDR3 is TGTGCCAGCAGTTTGTCAACAGACCTCCAAGAGACCCAGTACTTC.

The V gene is TRBV19, the J gene TRBJ2-1, with D perhaps matching TRBD2 (5 bases). This CDR3 contains 15 residues. Trimming took 5 bases from V and 2 from J, leaving 13 bases between them. Germline CDR1 is LNHDA and CDR2 is SQIVND (reference sequence). The CDR3 loop is CASSSVAGPYNEQFF. The CDR3 nucleotides are TGTGCCAGTAGTTCTGTGGCGGGCCCCTACAATGAGCAGTTCTTC.

This clone was counted between two and nine times. The rearrangement uses TRBV19 and TRBJ1-6; maybe TRBD1 (6 bases). Per germline, CDR1 LNHDA and CDR2 SQIVND (reference sequence). The germline V and J ends were trimmed by 9 bases and 3 bases, with 24 bases remaining between them. The CDR3 loop spans 18 amino acids. The DNA of the CDR3 is TGTGCCAGACTACCGACCCCCCAGGGGCGAAGCTATAATTCACCCCTCCACTTT. It encodes CARLPTPQGRSYNSPLHF. Full variable domain (outside the CDR3, taken from reference TRBV19 and TRBJ1-6): DGGITQSPKYLFRKEGQNVTLSCEQNLNHDAMYWYRQDPGQGLRLIYYSQIVNDFQKGDIAEGYSVSREKKESFPLTVTSAQKNPTAFYLCARLPTPQGRSYNSPLHFGNGTRLTVT.

The rearrangement links TRBV5-1 to TRBJ2-1; D is perhaps TRBD2 (6 bases). V lost 2 bases and J 2 bases, leaving 17 bases between the germline ends. Per the germline V gene, CDR1 is SGHRS and CDR2 is YFSETQ. The CDR3 covers 17 residues. The CDR3 nucleotides read TGCGCCAGCAGCTTTTTCGGGACGGGCGGGACCTACAATGAGCAGTTCTTC. Protein sequence: CASSFFGTGGTYNEQFF.

This clone was detected only once. V gene TRBV28 combines with J gene TRBJ2-3; 13 bases match TRBD2. Looked up from germline, CDR1 is MDHEN and CDR2 is SYDVKM. V dropped 5 bases and J dropped 6; count of bases not matched to a gene: 11. CDR3 length equals 17 residues. This CDR3 is CASSPGLAGHPADTQYF. The CDR3 coding sequence is TGTGCCAGCAGTCCGGGACTAGCGGGACACCCGGCGGATACGCAGTATTTT.

The J gene is TRBJ1-1, the V gene TRBV28, with no clear D. This CDR3 has 11 amino acids. V was clipped by 8 bases and J by 11 bases, with 15 bases between them. Germline V gives CDR1 MDHEN, CDR2 SYDVKM. The CDR3 coding sequence is TGTGCCAGCGGCTGGGCACGAGGGGCTTTCTTT. Translation: CASGWARGAFF.

This sequence joins TRBV4-3 and TRBJ2-1; the D gene is possibly TRBD1 (6 bases). In germline, CDR1 is LGHNA, CDR2 YSLEER. This CDR3 spans 15 amino acids. V was cut by 1 base and J by 5 bases, with 12 bases left in between. As DNA, the CDR3 is TGCGCCAGCAGCCAAGTATACAGGGTCGACAATGAGCAGTTCTTC. Translated: CASSQVYRVDNEQFF.